Listed below are T cell receptor beta chains from one sample, sequenced in a study of OX40 agonist ivuxolimab in advanced cancers. Only in-frame clones appear in the TCRdb table, and some are missing; sequencing was by immunoSEQ multiplex PCR. The sample has about 100,000 clones, approximately 90% seen once. The source was CD4+ or CD8+ T cells sorted from blood, collected in a trial of the OX40 agonist ivuxolimab. All receptors derive from an adult with an advanced solid tumor such as melanoma, head and neck, liver or kidney cancer. Each CDR3 is given with its conserved first and last residue. A D gene is named only where the DNA matches it firmly. Some rows mark clone size as missing; the rest say once, few, many or name a class of expanded clone.

length: 15
D: -
J: TRBJ1-4
size: -
V: TRBV5-5
DNA: TGTGCCAGCAGCTTGAAAGGGTCGGGTAATGAAAAACTGTTTTTT
CDR3: CASSLKGSGNEKLFF

length: 14
D: TRBD1
J: TRBJ2-3
size: -
V: TRBV19
DNA: TGTGCCAGCCGAGACAGGGGGCGAACAGATACGCAGTATTTT
CDR3: CASRDRGRTDTQYF

length: 14
D: TRBD1
J: TRBJ1-2
size: -
V: TRBV29-1
DNA: TGCAGCGTCACGGGGGCAGGGGGAAACTATGGCTACACCTTC
CDR3: CSVTGAGGNYGYTF

length: 16
D: -
J: TRBJ1-3
size: -
V: TRBV29-1
DNA: TGCAGCGTCACAGGGACCCCGTTAGACTCTGGAAACACCATATATTTT
CDR3: CSVTGTPLDSGNTIYF

length: 15
D: -
J: TRBJ1-4
size: -
V: TRBV6-5
DNA: TGTGCCAGCAGTGTACAGGGTAGGAAGAATGAAAAACTGTTTTTT
CDR3: CASSVQGRKNEKLFF

length: 15
D: -
J: TRBJ2-3
size: -
V: TRBV19
DNA: TGTGCCAGTAGTATAGGCCCCAGGGGAGGGGATACGCAGTATTTT
CDR3: CASSIGPRGGDTQYF

length: 14
D: -
J: TRBJ1-5
size: -
V: TRBV7-2
DNA: TGTGCCAGCAGCTTAGGGCCCGGCAATCAGCCCCAGCATTTT
CDR3: CASSLGPGNQPQHF

length: 16
D: TRBD2
J: TRBJ2-2
size: -
V: TRBV19
DNA: TGTGCCAGTAGTATCTGGCGGGGGGTCAACACCGGGGAGCTGTTTTTT
CDR3: CASSIWRGVNTGELFF

length: 11
D: -
J: TRBJ2-7
size: -
V: TRBV6-1
DNA: TGTGCCAGCAGTCATTCCTACGAGCAGTACTTC
CDR3: CASSHSYEQYF

length: 15
D: TRBD2
J: TRBJ2-7
size: once
V: TRBV11-2
DNA: TGTGCCAGCAGCTTAGACCCCGGGACTATCAACGAGCAGTACTTC
CDR3: CASSLDPGTINEQYF

length: 14
D: -
J: TRBJ2-7
size: -
V: TRBV7-9
DNA: TGTGCCAGCAGCTTAGCCATGGGGCTCTACGAGCAGTACTTC
CDR3: CASSLAMGLYEQYF

length: 15
D: -
J: TRBJ2-3
size: -
V: TRBV5-5
DNA: TGTGCCAGCAGCCCGACTCTCCCTCGCACAGATACGCAGTATTTT
CDR3: CASSPTLPRTDTQYF

length: 15
D: -
J: TRBJ2-7
size: -
V: TRBV9
DNA: TGTGCCAGCAGCCCCGGATGGGCATCGGCAGGCGAGCAGTACTTC
CDR3: CASSPGWASAGEQYF

length: 13
D: -
J: TRBJ1-1
size: -
V: TRBV30
DNA: TGTGCCTGGATGGCGGGCTTGAACACTGAAGCTTTCTTT
CDR3: CAWMAGLNTEAFF

length: 13
D: -
J: TRBJ2-6
size: -
V: TRBV27
DNA: TGTGCCAGCAGTCTCTCTGGGGCCAACGTCCTGACTTTC
CDR3: CASSLSGANVLTF

length: 15
D: TRBD1
J: TRBJ1-2
size: -
V: TRBV6-5
DNA: TGTGCCAGCAGTTACGGGACAGGGACTAACTATGGCTACACCTTC
CDR3: CASSYGTGTNYGYTF

length: 13
D: -
J: TRBJ1-1
size: -
V: TRBV29-1
DNA: TGCAGCGTCCACCAAGGGGAGGCCACTGAAGCTTTCTTT
CDR3: CSVHQGEATEAFF

length: 17
D: TRBD1
J: TRBJ1-2
size: -
V: TRBV9
DNA: TGTGCCAGCAGCTCTAGAAGGGGGGACAGGGGAAACTATGGCTACACCTTC
CDR3: CASSSRRGDRGNYGYTF

length: 15
D: TRBD1
J: TRBJ2-5
size: few
V: TRBV25-1
DNA: TGTGCCAGCAAAAGGGGGACAGGGGTCCAAGAGACCCAGTACTTC
CDR3: CASKRGTGVQETQYF

length: 15
D: -
J: TRBJ2-3
size: -
V: TRBV7-2
DNA: TGTGCCAGCAGCTTAGCGTTACTCAACGTGGATACGCAGTATTTT
CDR3: CASSLALLNVDTQYF

length: 14
D: -
J: TRBJ1-5
size: -
V: TRBV7-9
DNA: TGTGCCAGCAGCTTAGGGACAGACTTACAGCCCCAGCATTTT
CDR3: CASSLGTDLQPQHF

length: 13
D: -
J: TRBJ1-3
size: -
V: TRBV19
DNA: TGTGCCACCAGGGACAACTCTGGAAACACCATATATTTT
CDR3: CATRDNSGNTIYF

length: 12
D: -
J: TRBJ2-7
size: -
V: TRBV21-1
DNA: TGTGCCAGCAGGACGGAATCCTACGAGCAGTACTTC
CDR3: CASRTESYEQYF

length: 14
D: -
J: TRBJ1-2
size: -
V: TRBV5-4
DNA: TGTGCCAGCAGCTTGGTGGGGGGGACCTCTGGCTACACCTTC
CDR3: CASSLVGGTSGYTF

length: 17
D: TRBD1
J: TRBJ1-5
size: -
V: TRBV18
DNA: TGTGCCAGCTCACCCGGGACAGGGATTCGGGGCAATCAGCCCCAGCATTTT
CDR3: CASSPGTGIRGNQPQHF

length: 15
D: -
J: TRBJ2-7
size: -
V: TRBV10-2
DNA: TGCGCCAGCAGTGAGTCGCAGGCACCATCCTACGAGCAGTACTTC
CDR3: CASSESQAPSYEQYF

length: 10
D: -
J: TRBJ2-1
size: -
V: TRBV20-1
DNA: TGCAGTGCTACGGGCAATGAGCAGTTCTTC
CDR3: CSATGNEQFF

length: 15
D: -
J: TRBJ1-6
size: -
V: TRBV6-5
DNA: TGTGCCAGCAGTTACTCGAATAGGGAGAATTCACCCCTCCACTTT
CDR3: CASSYSNRENSPLHF

length: 16
D: TRBD1
J: TRBJ2-7
size: -
V: TRBV28
DNA: TGTGCCAGCAGTTACATTTGGGGACAGGGGAACTACGAGCAGTACTTC
CDR3: CASSYIWGQGNYEQYF

length: 12
D: -
J: TRBJ1-2
size: -
V: TRBV5-6
DNA: TGTGCCAGCAGCGGTGACCGCTATGGCTACACCTTC
CDR3: CASSGDRYGYTF

length: 14
D: TRBD1
J: TRBJ1-3
size: -
V: TRBV9
DNA: TGTGCCAGCAGCGCCGGGGACAGGGGAAACACCATATATTTT
CDR3: CASSAGDRGNTIYF

length: 14
D: -
J: TRBJ2-5
size: -
V: TRBV9
DNA: TGTGCCAGCAGCTCAGTGGGACCCCAAGAGACCCAGTACTTC
CDR3: CASSSVGPQETQYF

length: 13
D: -
J: TRBJ1-2
size: -
V: TRBV6-5
DNA: TGTGCCAGCAGTTTACGAGGGTTTGATGGCTACACCTTC
CDR3: CASSLRGFDGYTF

length: 11
D: -
J: TRBJ2-5
size: -
V: TRBV7-7
DNA: TGTGCTAGCAGCCCCGGGGAGACCCAGTACTTC
CDR3: CASSPGETQYF

length: 16
D: TRBD2
J: TRBJ2-3
size: -
V: TRBV4-3
DNA: TGCGCCAGCAGCCTACAAGCGGGGGGAGCCCTAGATACGCAGTATTTT
CDR3: CASSLQAGGALDTQYF

length: 13
D: TRBD2
J: TRBJ2-1
size: once
V: TRBV7-3
DNA: TGTGCCAGCAGCTACGGGGGGGCCCGTGAGCAGTTCTTC
CDR3: CASSYGGAREQFF

length: 15
D: TRBD2
J: TRBJ2-5
size: -
V: TRBV9
DNA: TGTGCCAGCAGCGTAACGAGCGGGAGATTTGAGACCCAGTACTTC
CDR3: CASSVTSGRFETQYF

length: 15
D: -
J: TRBJ2-2
size: -
V: TRBV7-9
DNA: TGTGCCAGCAGCTTAGCGAATGCGGACACCGGGGAGCTGTTTTTT
CDR3: CASSLANADTGELFF

length: 12
D: -
J: TRBJ2-7
size: -
V: TRBV27
DNA: TGTGCCAGCGTACTTGTCAACTACGAGCAGTACTTC
CDR3: CASVLVNYEQYF

length: 13
D: -
J: TRBJ2-7
size: -
V: TRBV19
DNA: TGTGCCAGTAGCCGCGGGACACGTTACGAGCAGTACTTC
CDR3: CASSRGTRYEQYF

length: 18
D: TRBD2
J: TRBJ2-5
size: -
V: TRBV7-6
DNA: TGTGCCAGCAGCTTAGTTAGCGGGGGGATCCCGAGTGAGGAGACCCAGTACTTC
CDR3: CASSLVSGGIPSEETQYF

length: 13
D: TRBD2
J: TRBJ2-7
size: once
V: TRBV29-1
DNA: TGCAGCGTTGGGGCTAGCGGGTCCTACGAGCAGTACTTC
CDR3: CSVGASGSYEQYF

length: 17
D: -
J: TRBJ2-5
size: -
V: TRBV2
DNA: TGTGCCAGCAGTGATATCGGGGCAGCGAGGTCCCAAGAGACCCAGTACTTC
CDR3: CASSDIGAARSQETQYF

length: 13
D: -
J: TRBJ1-2
size: -
V: TRBV7-2
DNA: TGTGCCAGCAGCCCTCCCGGGTCCTATGGCTACACCTTC
CDR3: CASSPPGSYGYTF

length: 15
D: TRBD2
J: TRBJ2-1
size: -
V: TRBV30
DNA: TGTGCCTGGAGTCGACTAGCGGGGGGGGACAATGAGCAGTTCTTC
CDR3: CAWSRLAGGDNEQFF

length: 16
D: -
J: TRBJ2-3
size: -
V: TRBV15
DNA: TGTGCCACCAGCAGAGATAACGGGGTCGTGACAGATACGCAGTATTTT
CDR3: CATSRDNGVVTDTQYF